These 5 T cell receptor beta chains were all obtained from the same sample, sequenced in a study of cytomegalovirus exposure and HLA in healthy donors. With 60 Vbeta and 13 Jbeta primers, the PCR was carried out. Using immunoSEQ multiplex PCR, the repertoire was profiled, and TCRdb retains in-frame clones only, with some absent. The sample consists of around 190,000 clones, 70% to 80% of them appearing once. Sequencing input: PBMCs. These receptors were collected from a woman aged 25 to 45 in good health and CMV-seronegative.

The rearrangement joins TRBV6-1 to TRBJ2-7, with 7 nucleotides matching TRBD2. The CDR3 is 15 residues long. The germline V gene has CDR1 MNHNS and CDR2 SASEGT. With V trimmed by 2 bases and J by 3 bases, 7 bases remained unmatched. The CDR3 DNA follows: TGTGCCAGCAGTGAATATTGGCGGGAGCACTACGAGCAGTACTTC. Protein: CASSEYWREHYEQYF.

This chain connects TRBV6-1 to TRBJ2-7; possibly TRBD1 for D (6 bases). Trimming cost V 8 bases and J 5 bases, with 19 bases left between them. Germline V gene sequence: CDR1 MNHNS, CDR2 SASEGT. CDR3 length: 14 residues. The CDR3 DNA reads TGTGCCAGCGGGGGCAGGTCCGCATCCGACGAGCAGTACTTC. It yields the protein CASGGRSASDEQYF.

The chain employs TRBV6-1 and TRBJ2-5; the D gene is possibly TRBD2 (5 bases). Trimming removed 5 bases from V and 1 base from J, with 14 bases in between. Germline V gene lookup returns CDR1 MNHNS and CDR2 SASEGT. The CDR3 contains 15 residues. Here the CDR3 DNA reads TGTGCCAGCAGTTCACTCGGGGAGTTCCAAGAGACCCAGTACTTC. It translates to CASSSLGEFQETQYF.

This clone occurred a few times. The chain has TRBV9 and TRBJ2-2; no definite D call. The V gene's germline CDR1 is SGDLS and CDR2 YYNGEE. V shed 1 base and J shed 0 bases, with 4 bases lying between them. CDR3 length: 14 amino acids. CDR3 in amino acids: CASSVLTNTGELFF. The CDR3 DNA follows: TGTGCCAGCAGCGTATTAACGAACACCGGGGAGCTGTTTTTT.

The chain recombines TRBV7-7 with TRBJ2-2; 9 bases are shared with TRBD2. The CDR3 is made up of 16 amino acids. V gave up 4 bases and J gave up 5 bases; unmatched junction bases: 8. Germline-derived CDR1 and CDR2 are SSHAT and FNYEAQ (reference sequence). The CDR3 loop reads CASSSIAGEGTGELFF. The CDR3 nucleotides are TGTGCCAGCAGCTCCATAGCGGGAGAGGGGACCGGGGAGCTGTTTTTT.